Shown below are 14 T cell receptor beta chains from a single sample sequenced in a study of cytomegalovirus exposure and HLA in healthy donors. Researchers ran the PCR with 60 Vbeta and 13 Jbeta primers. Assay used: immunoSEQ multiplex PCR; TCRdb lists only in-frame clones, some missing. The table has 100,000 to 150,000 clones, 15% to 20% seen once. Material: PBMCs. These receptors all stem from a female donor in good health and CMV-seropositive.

As DNA, the CDR3 is TGCGCCAGCAGCGGACAGGGGGAGGATGAGCAGTTCTTC. Translated, it gives CASSGQGEDEQFF. V and J are TRBV5-1 and TRBJ2-1, with 10 bases identical to TRBD1. V trimming: 4 bases; J trimming: 8 bases; junction bases outside the gene matches: 3. The CDR3 totals 13 residues. The germline CDR1 and CDR2 sequences are SGHRS and YFSETQ.

The CDR3 is CASSHYSLAGGNEQFF. CDR3 in DNA: TGTGCCAGCAGCCACTATTCACTAGCGGGGGGAAATGAGCAGTTCTTC. The V gene is TRBV11-3, the J gene TRBJ2-1, with 12 bases lining up with TRBD2. With 5 bases clipped from V and 7 bases from J, the junction kept 9 bases outside the gene matches. In germline, CDR1 is SGHNT, CDR2 YENEEA. The CDR3 has 16 residues.

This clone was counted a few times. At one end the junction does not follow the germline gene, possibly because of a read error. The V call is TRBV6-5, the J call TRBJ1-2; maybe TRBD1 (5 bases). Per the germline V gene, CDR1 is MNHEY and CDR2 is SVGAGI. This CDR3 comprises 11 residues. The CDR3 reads CASSYWGGASF. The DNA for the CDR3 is TGTGCCAGCAGTTACTGGGGCGGAGCCTCCTTC.

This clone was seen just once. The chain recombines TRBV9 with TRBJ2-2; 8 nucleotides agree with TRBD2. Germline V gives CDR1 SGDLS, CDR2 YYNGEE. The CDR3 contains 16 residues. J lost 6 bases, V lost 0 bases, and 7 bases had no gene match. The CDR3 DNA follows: TGTGCCAGCAGCGTAGGCCCAGCGGGGGCCGCCGGGGAGCTGTTTTTT. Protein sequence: CASSVGPAGAAGELFF.

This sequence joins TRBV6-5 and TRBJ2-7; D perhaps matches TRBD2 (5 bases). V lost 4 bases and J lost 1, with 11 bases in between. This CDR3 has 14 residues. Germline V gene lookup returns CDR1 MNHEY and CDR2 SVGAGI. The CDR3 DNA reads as TGTGCCAGCAGTTTACTAAGCGGTTCCTACGAGCAGTACTTC. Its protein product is CASSLLSGSYEQYF.

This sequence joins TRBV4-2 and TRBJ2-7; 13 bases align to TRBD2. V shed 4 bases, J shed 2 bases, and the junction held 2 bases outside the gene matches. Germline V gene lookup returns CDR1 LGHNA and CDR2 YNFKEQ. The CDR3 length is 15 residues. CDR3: CASSLGTSGAYEQYF. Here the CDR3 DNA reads TGTGCCAGCAGCCTAGGGACTAGCGGGGCCTACGAGCAGTACTTC.

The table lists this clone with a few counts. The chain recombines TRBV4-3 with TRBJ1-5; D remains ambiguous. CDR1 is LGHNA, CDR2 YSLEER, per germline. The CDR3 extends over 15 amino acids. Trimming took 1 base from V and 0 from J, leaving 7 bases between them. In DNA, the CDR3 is TGCGCCAGCAGCCAAGCGCGGGCTAGCAATCAGCCCCAGCATTTT. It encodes CASSQARASNQPQHF.

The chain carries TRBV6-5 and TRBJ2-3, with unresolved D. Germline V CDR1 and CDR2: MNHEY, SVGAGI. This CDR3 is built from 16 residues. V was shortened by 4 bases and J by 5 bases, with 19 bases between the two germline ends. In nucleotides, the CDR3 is TGTGCCAGCAGTTTTAGTTCGTGGGTACGAGGAGATACGCAGTATTTT. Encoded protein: CASSFSSWVRGDTQYF.

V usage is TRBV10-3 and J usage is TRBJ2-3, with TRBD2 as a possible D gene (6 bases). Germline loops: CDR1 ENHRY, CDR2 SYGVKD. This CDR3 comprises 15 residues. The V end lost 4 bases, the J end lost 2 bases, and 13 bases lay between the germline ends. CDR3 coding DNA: TGTGCCATCAGTGGAGTAGCGGAACTCACAGATACGCAGTATTTT. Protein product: CAISGVAELTDTQYF.

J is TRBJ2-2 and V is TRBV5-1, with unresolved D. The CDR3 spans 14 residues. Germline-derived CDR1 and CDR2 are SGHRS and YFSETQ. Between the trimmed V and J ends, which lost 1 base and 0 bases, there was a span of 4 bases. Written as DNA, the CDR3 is TGCGCCAGCAGCTTGCTCCCGAACACCGGGGAGCTGTTTTTT. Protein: CASSLLPNTGELFF.

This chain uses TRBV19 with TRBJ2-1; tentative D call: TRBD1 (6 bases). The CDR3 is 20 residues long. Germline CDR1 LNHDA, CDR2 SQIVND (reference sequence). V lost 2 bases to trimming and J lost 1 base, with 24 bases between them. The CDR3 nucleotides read TGTGCCAGTAGTATATTGGGGGTTATTAATTTGGGACAATCCTACAATGAGCAGTTCTTC. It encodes CASSILGVINLGQSYNEQFF.

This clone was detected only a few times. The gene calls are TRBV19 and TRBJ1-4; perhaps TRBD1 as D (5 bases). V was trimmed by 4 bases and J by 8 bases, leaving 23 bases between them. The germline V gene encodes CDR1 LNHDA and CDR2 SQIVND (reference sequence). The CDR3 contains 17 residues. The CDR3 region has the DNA TGTGCCAGTAGTAAGACAAAACCGGGACTTTATACGGAAAAACTGTTTTTT. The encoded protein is CASSKTKPGLYTEKLFF.

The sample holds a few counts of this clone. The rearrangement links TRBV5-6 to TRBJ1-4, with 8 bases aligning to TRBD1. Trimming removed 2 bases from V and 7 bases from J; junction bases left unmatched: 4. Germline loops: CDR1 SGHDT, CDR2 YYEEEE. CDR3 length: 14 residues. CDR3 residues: CASSFGQGSEKLFF. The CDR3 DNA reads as TGTGCCAGCAGCTTCGGACAGGGAAGTGAAAAACTGTTTTTT.

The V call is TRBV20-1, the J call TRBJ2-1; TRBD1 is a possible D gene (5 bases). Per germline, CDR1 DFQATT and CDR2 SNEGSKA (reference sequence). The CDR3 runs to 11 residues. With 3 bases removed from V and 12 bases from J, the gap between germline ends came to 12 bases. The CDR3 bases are TGCAGTGCTAGCTTGGGGCCCCGGCAGTTCTTC. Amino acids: CSASLGPRQFF.